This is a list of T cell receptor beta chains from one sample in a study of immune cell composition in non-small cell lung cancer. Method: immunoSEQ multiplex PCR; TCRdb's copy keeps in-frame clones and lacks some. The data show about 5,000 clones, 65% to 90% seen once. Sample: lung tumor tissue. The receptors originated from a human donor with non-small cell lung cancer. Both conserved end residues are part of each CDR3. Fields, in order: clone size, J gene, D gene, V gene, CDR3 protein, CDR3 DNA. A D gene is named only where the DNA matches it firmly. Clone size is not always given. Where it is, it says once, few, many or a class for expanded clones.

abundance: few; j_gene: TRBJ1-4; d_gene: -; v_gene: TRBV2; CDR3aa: CASSDHRASEKLFF; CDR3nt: TGTGCCAGCAGTGATCACCGGGCAAGTGAAAAACTGTTTTTT
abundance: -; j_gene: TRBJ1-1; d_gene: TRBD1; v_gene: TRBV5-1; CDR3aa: CASSLSPGQGVTEAFF; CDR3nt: TGCGCCAGCAGCCTATCGCCGGGACAGGGGGTAACTGAAGCTTTCTTT
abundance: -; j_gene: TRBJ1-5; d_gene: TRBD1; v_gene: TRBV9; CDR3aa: CASSATGDSNQPQHF; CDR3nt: TGTGCCAGCAGCGCGACAGGGGATAGCAATCAGCCCCAGCATTTT
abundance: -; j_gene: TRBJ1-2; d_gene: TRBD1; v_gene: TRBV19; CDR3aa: CASSKPGQGSGGYGYTF; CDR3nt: TGTGCCAGTAGTAAACCGGGACAGGGATCAGGTGGCTATGGCTACACCTTC
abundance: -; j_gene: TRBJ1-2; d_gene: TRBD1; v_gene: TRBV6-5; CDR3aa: CASSFTGAHYGYTF; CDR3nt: TGTGCCAGCAGTTTTACAGGGGCTCACTATGGCTACACCTTC
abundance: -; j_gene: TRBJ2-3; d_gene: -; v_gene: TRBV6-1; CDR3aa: CASSETSWVTDTQYF; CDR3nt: TGTGCCAGCAGTGAAACTTCGTGGGTCACAGATACGCAGTATTTT
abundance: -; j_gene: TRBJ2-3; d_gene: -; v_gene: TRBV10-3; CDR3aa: CAIRYGTSTDTQYF; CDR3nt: TGTGCCATCAGATATGGAACGAGCACAGATACGCAGTATTTT
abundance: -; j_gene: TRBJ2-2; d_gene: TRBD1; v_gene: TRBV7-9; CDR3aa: CASSSFGTENTGELFF; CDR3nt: TGTGCCAGCAGCTCCTTCGGGACAGAGAACACCGGGGAGCTGTTTTTT
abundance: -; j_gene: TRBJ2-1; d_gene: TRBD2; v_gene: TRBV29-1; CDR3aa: CSVEGSSGVYNEQFF; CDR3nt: TGCAGCGTTGAAGGGTCTAGCGGGGTCTACAATGAGCAGTTCTTC
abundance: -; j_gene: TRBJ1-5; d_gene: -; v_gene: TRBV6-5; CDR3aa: CASSFRRGDQPQHF; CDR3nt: TGTGCCAGCAGTTTCCGGCGGGGGGATCAGCCCCAGCATTTT
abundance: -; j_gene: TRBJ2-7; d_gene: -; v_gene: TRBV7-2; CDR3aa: CASSLRPSSYEQYF; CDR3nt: TGTGCCAGCAGCTTACGGCCTAGTTCCTACGAGCAGTACTTC
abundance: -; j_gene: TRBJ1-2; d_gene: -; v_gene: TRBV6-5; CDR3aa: CASTKGWANYGYTF; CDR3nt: TGTGCCAGCACCAAGGGTTGGGCTAACTATGGCTACACCTTC
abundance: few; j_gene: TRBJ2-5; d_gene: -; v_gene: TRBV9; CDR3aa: CASSHGAGQRTQTQYF; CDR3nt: TGTGCCAGCAGCCACGGGGCGGGACAGAGGACACAGACCCAGTACTTC
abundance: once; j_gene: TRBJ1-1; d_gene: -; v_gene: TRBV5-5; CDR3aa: CASSLVPGAKNTEAFF; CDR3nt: TGTGCCAGCAGCTTGGTTCCAGGGGCCAAGAACACTGAAGCTTTCTTT
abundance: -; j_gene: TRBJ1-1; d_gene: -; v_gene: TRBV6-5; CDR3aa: CASTVLGATEAFF; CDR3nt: TGTGCCAGCACAGTGTTGGGGGCCACTGAAGCTTTCTTT
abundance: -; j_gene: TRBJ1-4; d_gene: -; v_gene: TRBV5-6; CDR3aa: CASSSRTARGKLFF; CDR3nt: TGTGCCAGCAGCTCGCGGACGGCGAGGGGAAAACTGTTTTTT
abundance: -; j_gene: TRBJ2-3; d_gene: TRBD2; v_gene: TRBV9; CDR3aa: CASSYTSGGNTDTQYF; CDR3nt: TGTGCCAGCAGCTACACTAGCGGGGGTAACACAGATACGCAGTATTTT
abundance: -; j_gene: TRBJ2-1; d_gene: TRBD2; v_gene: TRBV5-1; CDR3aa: CASSLELAGGSEQFF; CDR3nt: TGCGCCAGCAGCTTGGAACTAGCGGGGGGAAGTGAGCAGTTCTTC
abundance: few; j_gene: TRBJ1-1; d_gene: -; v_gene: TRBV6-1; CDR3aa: CASSGDPEAFF; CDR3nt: TGTGCCAGCAGCGGGGACCCTGAAGCTTTCTTT
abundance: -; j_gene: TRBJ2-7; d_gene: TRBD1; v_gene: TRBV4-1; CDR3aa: CASSLGQGYEQYF; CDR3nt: TGCGCCAGCAGCCTAGGACAGGGGTACGAGCAGTACTTC
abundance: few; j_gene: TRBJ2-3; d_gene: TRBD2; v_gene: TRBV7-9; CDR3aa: CASSLSGLAGGRDTQYF; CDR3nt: TGTGCCAGCAGCTTATCGGGACTAGCGGGGGGCCGAGATACGCAGTATTTT
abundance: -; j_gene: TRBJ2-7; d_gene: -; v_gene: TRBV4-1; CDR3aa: CASSVQGSGDFYEQYF; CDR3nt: TGCGCCAGCAGCGTACAGGGGTCGGGGGATTTCTACGAGCAGTACTTC
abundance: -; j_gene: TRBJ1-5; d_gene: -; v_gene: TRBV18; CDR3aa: CASSLIIAEPQHF; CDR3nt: TGTGCCAGCTCACTGATTATTGCTGAGCCCCAGCATTTT
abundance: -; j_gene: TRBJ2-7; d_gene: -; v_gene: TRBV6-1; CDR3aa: CASRGARTVGEQYF; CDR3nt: TGTGCCAGCCGGGGGGCTAGGACAGTAGGCGAGCAGTACTTC
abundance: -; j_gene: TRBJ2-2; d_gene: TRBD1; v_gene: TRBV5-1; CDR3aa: CASKDRDPTGELFF; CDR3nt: TGCGCCAGTAAAGACAGGGACCCCACCGGGGAGCTGTTTTTT
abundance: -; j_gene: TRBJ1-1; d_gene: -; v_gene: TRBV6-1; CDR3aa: CASSRAGTTEAFF; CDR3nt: TGTGCCAGCAGTCGGGCAGGAACCACTGAAGCTTTCTTT
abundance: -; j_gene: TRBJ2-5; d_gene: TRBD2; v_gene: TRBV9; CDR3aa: CASSVGGGGAPETQYF; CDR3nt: TGTGCCAGCAGCGTAGGGGGCGGGGGGGCCCCCGAGACCCAGTACTTC
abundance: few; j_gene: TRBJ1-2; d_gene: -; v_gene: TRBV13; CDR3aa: CASSPRGAVRYGYTF; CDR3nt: TGTGCCAGCAGCCCCAGGGGTGCCGTTCGGTATGGCTACACCTTC
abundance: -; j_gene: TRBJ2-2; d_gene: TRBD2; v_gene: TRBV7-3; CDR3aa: CASSSRERGAGTGELFF; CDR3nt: TGTGCCAGCAGCTCCAGGGAGCGGGGGGCGGGAACCGGGGAGCTGTTTTTT
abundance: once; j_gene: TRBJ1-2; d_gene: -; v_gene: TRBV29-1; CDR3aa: CSAGPGDNYGYTF; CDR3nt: TGCAGCGCCGGACCAGGGGATAACTATGGCTACACCTTC
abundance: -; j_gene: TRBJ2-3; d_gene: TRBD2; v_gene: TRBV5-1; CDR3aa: CASERGLAESTDTQYF; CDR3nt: TGCGCCAGCGAGAGAGGACTAGCGGAGTCTACAGATACGCAGTATTTT
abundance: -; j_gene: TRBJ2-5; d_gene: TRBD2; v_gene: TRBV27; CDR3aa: CAAGGAETQYF; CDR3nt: TGTGCCGCGGGGGGGGCGGAGACCCAGTACTTC
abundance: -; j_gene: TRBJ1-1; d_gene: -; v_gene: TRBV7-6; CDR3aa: CASSFSEVANTEAFF; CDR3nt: TGTGCCAGCAGCTTCTCTGAGGTGGCGAACACTGAAGCTTTCTTT
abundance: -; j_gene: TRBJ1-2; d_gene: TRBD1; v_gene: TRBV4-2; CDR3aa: CASSVLQGAYGYTF; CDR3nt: TGTGCCAGCAGCGTACTTCAGGGGGCCTATGGCTACACCTTC
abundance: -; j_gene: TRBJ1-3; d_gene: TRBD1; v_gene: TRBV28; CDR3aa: CASRIGGTAGNTIYF; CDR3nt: TGTGCCAGCAGAATTGGGGGGACAGCTGGAAACACCATATATTTT
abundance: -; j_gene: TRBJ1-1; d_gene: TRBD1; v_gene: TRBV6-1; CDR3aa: CASSNCQGGGTEAFF; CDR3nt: TGTGCCAGCAGTAACTGCCAGGGGGGGGGCACTGAAGCTTTCTTT
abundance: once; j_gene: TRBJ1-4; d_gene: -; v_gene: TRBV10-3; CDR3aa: CAIGEFNEKLFF; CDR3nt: TGTGCCATAGGGGAATTTAATGAAAAACTGTTTTTT
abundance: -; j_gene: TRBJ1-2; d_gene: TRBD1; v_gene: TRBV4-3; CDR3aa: CASSQVGTGGRNYGYTF; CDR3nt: TGCGCCAGCAGCCAAGTGGGGACAGGGGGACGGAACTATGGCTACACCTTC
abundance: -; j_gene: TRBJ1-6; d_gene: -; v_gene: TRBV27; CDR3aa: CASSLGGGTPNSPLHF; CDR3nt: TGTGCCAGCAGTTTAGGGGGGGGGACTCCTAATTCACCCCTCCACTTT
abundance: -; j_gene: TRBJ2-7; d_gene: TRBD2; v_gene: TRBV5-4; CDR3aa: CASSLLLAGSYEQYF; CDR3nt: TGTGCCAGCAGCTTGTTGCTAGCGGGGAGCTACGAGCAGTACTTC
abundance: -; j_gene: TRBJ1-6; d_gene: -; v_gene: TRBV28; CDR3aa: CATQNYNSPLHF; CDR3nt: TGTGCCACCCAAAACTATAATTCACCCCTCCACTTT
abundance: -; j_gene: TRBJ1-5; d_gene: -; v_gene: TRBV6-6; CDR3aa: CASSLGRGGGQPQHF; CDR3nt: TGTGCCAGCAGTTTGGGGAGGGGAGGGGGTCAGCCCCAGCATTTT
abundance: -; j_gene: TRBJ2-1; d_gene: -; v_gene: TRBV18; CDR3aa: CASSPWPTGNEQFF; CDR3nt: TGTGCCAGCTCACCATGGCCCACAGGTAATGAGCAGTTCTTC
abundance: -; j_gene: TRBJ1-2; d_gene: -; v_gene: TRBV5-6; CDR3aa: CASSLKMTGYTF; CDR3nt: TGTGCCAGCAGCTTGAAAATGACGGGCTACACCTTC
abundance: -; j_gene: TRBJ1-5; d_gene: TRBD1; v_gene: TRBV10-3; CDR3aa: CAISEGTGGNQPQHF; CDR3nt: TGTGCCATCAGTGAGGGGACAGGGGGCAATCAGCCCCAGCATTTT
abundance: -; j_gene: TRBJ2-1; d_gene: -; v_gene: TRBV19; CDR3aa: CASRMISGAGAAYNEQFF; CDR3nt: TGTGCCAGTAGGATGATATCAGGCGCGGGGGCTGCCTACAATGAGCAGTTCTTC
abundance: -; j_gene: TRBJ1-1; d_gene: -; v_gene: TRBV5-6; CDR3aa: CASSLLSRGKAFF; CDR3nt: TGTGCCAGCAGCTTGCTATCAAGGGGGAAAGCTTTCTTT
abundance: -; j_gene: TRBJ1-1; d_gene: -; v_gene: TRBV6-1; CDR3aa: CASRPGGNTEAFF; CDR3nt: TGTGCCAGCCGGCCCGGAGGGAACACTGAAGCTTTCTTT
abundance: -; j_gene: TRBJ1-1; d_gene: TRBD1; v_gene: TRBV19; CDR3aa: CASRTGGRTEAFF; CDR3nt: TGTGCCAGTAGGACAGGGGGTCGCACTGAAGCTTTCTTT
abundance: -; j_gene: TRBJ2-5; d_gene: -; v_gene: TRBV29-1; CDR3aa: CSVGSGGPETQYF; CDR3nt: TGCAGCGTTGGTAGCGGAGGTCCGGAGACCCAGTACTTC
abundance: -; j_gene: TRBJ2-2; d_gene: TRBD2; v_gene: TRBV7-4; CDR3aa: CASSLGGANTGELFF; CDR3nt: TGTGCCAGCAGCTTGGGGGGGGCGAACACCGGGGAGCTGTTTTTT
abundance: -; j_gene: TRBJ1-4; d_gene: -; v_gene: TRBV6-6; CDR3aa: CASRHRADEKLFF; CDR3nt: TGTGCCAGCAGACACAGGGCGGATGAAAAACTGTTTTTT
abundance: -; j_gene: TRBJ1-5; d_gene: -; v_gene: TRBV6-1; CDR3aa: CASSAPNQPQHF; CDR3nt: TGTGCCAGCAGTGCCCCGAATCAGCCCCAGCATTTT